Given below is one T cell receptor beta chain in context. Its antigen is unidentified. The data stem from a study of TIL therapy for anti-PD-1-resistant metastatic lung cancer. The overall study: Progressing patients received lymphodepletion, expanded TIL infusion and IL-2. Most patients had lung adenocarcinoma; a handful of tumors were EGFR-mutant, two ALK-rearranged; half smoked currently or formerly.

This was the immunoSEQ v3 assay. Libraries were prepared by immunoSEQ multiplex PCR; TCRdb keeps only in-frame clonotypes and omits some of them. The profile covers 40,000 to 55,000 clones, with 70% to 80% appearing a single time and about 4.8% taken by the ten largest. Germline-derived CDR1 and CDR2 are MGHRA and YSYEKL. The CDR3 is 16 amino acids. Trimming removed 4 bases at V and 0 bases at J, with 13 bases between. Study-wide points: Treatment-naive, never-smoker and oncogene-addicted patients were overrepresented in this highly selected cohort. Infused TIL clonotypes partially replaced the baseline blood repertoire, then decayed over months.

The time point: pre-treatment sample, taken before nivolumab and TIL therapy. The sequenced sample was blood, obtained at baseline. The TCR was taken from a woman between 30 and 80 years old with non-small cell lung cancer. The genes are TRBV4-1 and TRBJ1-3; D remains ambiguous. CDR3 sequence: CASSPYSVNSGNTIYF. In DNA form, the CDR3 reads TGCGCCAGCAGCCCTTACAGTGTGAACTCTGGAAACACCATATATTTT.